These 29 T cell receptor beta chains came from one sample sequenced in a study of neurological immune-mediated disorders. In TCRdb, the 5' RACE reads were re-called with MiXCR into one record per CDR3 protein. The profile shows some 77,000 distinct CDR3 sequences, roughly an eighth of them singletons. As for time point: longitudinal time-point 1 (baseline). Sequencing was carried out using PBMCs. Every receptor here comes from a female donor with HTLV-1-associated myelopathy (HAM/TSP).

This clonotype was observed a handful of times. The chain combines TRBV7-2 with TRBJ2-7; D remains unclear. This CDR3 region has 13 residues. Per the germline V gene, CDR1 is SGHTA and CDR2 is FQGNSA. V lost 4 bases and J lost 6, with 13 bases in between. The CDR3 loop reads CASSYRTIAEQYF. The CDR3 nucleotides read TGTGCCAGCAGCTACCGGACGATCGCCGAGCAGTACTTC. Combining the CDR3 with reference TRBV7-2 and TRBJ2-7 gives the whole variable domain GAGVSQSPSNKVTEKGKDVELRCDPISGHTALYWYRQSLGQGLEFLIYFQGNSAPDKSGLPSDRFSAERTGGSVSTLTIQRTQQEDSAVYLCASSYRTIAEQYFGPGTRLTVT.

This clonotype was counted at least ten times. This chain links TRBV20-1 with TRBJ2-4; D unresolved. Germline lookup yields CDR1 DFQATT and CDR2 SNEGSKA (reference sequence). The CDR3 spans 16 residues. V gave up 0 bases and J gave up 1 base, with 13 bases separating them. The CDR3 region is CSARDYYQDAKNIQYF. In DNA form, the CDR3 reads TGCAGTGCTAGAGATTATTATCAGGATGCCAAAAACATTCAGTACTTC.

This clonotype was counted many times. This sequence joins TRBV7-9 and TRBJ2-7; unclear D gene. V lost 3 bases, J lost 5 bases, and 11 bases lay in between. Germline lookup yields CDR1 SEHNR and CDR2 FQNEAQ (reference sequence). The CDR3 loop spans 13 amino acids. The CDR3 nucleotides are TGTGCCAGCAGCTTTGCCAGGCCCCACGAGCAGTACTTC. Translated: CASSFARPHEQYF.

This clonotype was seen repeatedly, ten times or more. The chain recombines TRBV5-1 with TRBJ2-3; TRBD2 matches at 7 bases. The germline gives CDR1 SGHRS, CDR2 YFSETQ. The CDR3 is 14 residues long. V gave up 5 bases and J gave up 2 bases; unmatched junction bases: 5. The CDR3 DNA follows: TGCGCCAGCAGACGGGACTATATCACAGATACGCAGTATTTT. This encodes CASRRDYITDTQYF.

This sequence joins TRBV5-5 and TRBJ2-1; tentative D call: TRBD1 (5 bases). CDR1 and CDR2 from the germline V gene are SGHKS and YYEKEE (reference sequence). The CDR3 runs to 14 residues. Trimming removed 4 bases at V and 8 bases at J, with 16 bases between. CDR3 bases: TGTGCCAGCAGCCCGTTAACTCAGGGTTATGAGCAGTTCTTC. Its translation is CASSPLTQGYEQFF.

This clonotype was detected ten times or more. The rearrangement links TRBV28 to TRBJ2-3; D remains ambiguous. Germline CDR1 MDHEN, CDR2 SYDVKM. This CDR3 comprises 16 residues. Trimming shortened V by 2 bases and J by 3 bases, and 15 bases separated the two germline ends. The CDR3, as DNA: TGTGCCAGCAGTTTAGTGGGAATATATCGGACAGATACGCAGTATTTT. Translated: CASSLVGIYRTDTQYF.

This clonotype was detected ten times or more. The genes are TRBV5-1 and TRBJ1-2, with D uncertain. The germline V and J ends were trimmed by 0 bases and 0 bases, with 9 bases remaining between them. Germline V gene sequence: CDR1 SGHRS, CDR2 YFSETQ. The CDR3 covers 15 residues. Here the CDR3 DNA reads TGCGCCAGCAGCTTGGATAGCGGTTCTAACTATGGCTACACCTTC. Translating gives CASSLDSGSNYGYTF.

The J gene is TRBJ1-1, the V gene TRBV6-2 or TRBV6-3; possible D gene TRBD1, 5 bases. The V end lost 4 bases, the J end lost 0 bases, and 15 bases lay between the germline ends. The CDR3 loop spans 16 amino acids. Germline V gives CDR1 MNHEY, CDR2 SVGEGT. The CDR3 bases are TGTGCCAGCAGTTCCCGACAGTCCCGGATGAACACTGAAGCTTTCTTT. Translation gives CASSSRQSRMNTEAFF.

In this sample, this clonotype turned up many times. The V gene is TRBV2, the J gene TRBJ2-5, with TRBD2 matching 10 bases. This CDR3 comprises 12 residues. The germline gives CDR1 SNHLY, CDR2 FYNNEI. Trimming took 5 bases from V and 7 from J; bases not matched to a gene: 1. The CDR3 sequence: CASSPSGGTQYF. CDR3 nucleotides: TGTGCCAGCAGTCCTAGCGGGGGGACCCAGTACTTC.

The genes are TRBV6-1 and TRBJ1-1; a weak D match, TRBD1 (6 bases). Trimming left V 6 bases short and J 0 bases short, with 11 bases between. The length of the CDR3 is 14 residues. Germline lookup yields CDR1 MNHNS and CDR2 SASEGT. Here the CDR3 reads CASRRDTLNTEAFF. For the CDR3, the DNA is TGTGCCAGCAGGAGGGACACGTTGAACACTGAAGCTTTCTTT.

This clonotype showed up just once. With a much larger clone just one base away, this may be a read error. The chain joins TRBV6-5 to TRBJ2-5, with TRBD1 matching 7 bases. This CDR3 is built from 15 residues. J was trimmed by 1 base and V by 10 bases; bases with no gene match: 12. Germline CDR1 MNHEY, CDR2 SVGAGI. The CDR3 sequence is CAIREQRGRQETQYF. CDR3 DNA: TGTGCCATCAGGGAGCAAAGGGGGCGCCAAGAGACCCAGTACTTC.

This clonotype was seen ten or more times. The chain has TRBV12-3 or TRBV12-4 and TRBJ2-7, with TRBD1 matching 10 bases. The V segment lost 4 bases and the J segment 3 bases; nucleotides outside the gene matches: 3. The CDR3 is 14 amino acids. CDR3 protein: CASSYRDRGYEQYF. The CDR3 coding sequence is TGTGCCAGCAGTTACCGGGACAGGGGCTACGAGCAGTACTTC.

This rearrangement joins TRBV28 to TRBJ2-6, with 8 bases that match TRBD1. The CDR3 extends over 17 amino acids. J gave up 0 bases and V 6 bases, and 7 bases lay outside the gene matches. CDR1 and CDR2 from the germline V gene are MDHEN and SYDVKM. CDR3 protein: CASRPGGTISGANVLTF. The CDR3 DNA follows: TGTGCCAGCAGACCAGGGGGCACTATCTCTGGGGCCAACGTCCTGACTTTC.

This clonotype was seen at least ten times. V is TRBV20-1 and J is TRBJ2-1, with D hard to call. The V and J ends lost 4 bases and 14 bases respectively, with 6 bases between them. The CDR3 consists of 8 residues. Germline loops: CDR1 DFQATT, CDR2 SNEGSKA (reference sequence). CDR3 region: CSAIPKFF. DNA for the CDR3: TGCAGTGCTATCCCCAAGTTCTTC.

This clonotype was counted at least ten times. The chain recombines TRBV20-1 with TRBJ1-6; D gene uncertain. The germline V gene has CDR1 DFQATT and CDR2 SNEGSKA (reference sequence). Trimming cost V 5 bases and J 9 bases, with 17 bases left between them. CDR3 length equals 14 residues. The CDR3 nucleotides are TGCAGTGCTTCACAGTTGGTGGAGGGTTCACCCCTCCACTTT. The encoded protein is CSASQLVEGSPLHF.

This clonotype was recorded many times. The CDR3 reads CASRGSGGADTGELFF. CDR3 sequence (DNA): TGTGCCAGCAGGGGTAGCGGGGGGGCAGACACCGGGGAGCTGTTTTTT. This chain links TRBV9 with TRBJ2-2; 11 nucleotides agree with TRBD2. Germline CDR1 is SGDLS and CDR2 is YYNGEE. This CDR3 is built from 16 residues. Trimming removed 5 bases from V and 3 bases from J; junction bases left unmatched: 6.

This clonotype was observed many times. The chain employs TRBV9 and TRBJ2-1; 8 positions agree with TRBD2. Germline CDR1 and CDR2: SGDLS and YYNGEE. V trimming: 4 bases; J trimming: 8 bases; junction bases outside the gene matches: 14. The length of the CDR3 is 16 residues. The CDR3 sequence is CASSLAGRGAGDEQFF. CDR3 DNA sequence: TGTGCCAGCAGCCTTGCCGGGCGGGGGGCCGGCGATGAGCAGTTCTTC.

This clonotype has a count of ten or more. The chain uses TRBV29-1 and TRBJ2-7; no definite D call. V lost 5 bases and J 3 bases, leaving 8 bases between the germline ends. Looked up from germline, CDR1 is SQVTM and CDR2 is ANQGSEA. This CDR3 comprises 11 residues. In DNA form, the CDR3 reads TGCAGCGTTCGGGTAGGCTACGAGCAGTACTTC. Its translation is CSVRVGYEQYF.

CDR3 protein: CASSWTSGGSGEQYF. CDR3 DNA sequence: TGTGCCAGCAGTTGGACTAGCGGGGGCTCAGGCGAGCAGTACTTC. The chain has TRBV12-3 or TRBV12-4 and TRBJ2-7; TRBD2 matches at 13 bases. The CDR3 is made up of 15 amino acids. J was trimmed by 6 bases and V by 4 bases; bases with no gene match: 6.

Many counts were recorded for this clonotype. The chain joins TRBV5-1 to TRBJ1-2, with 7 bases fitting TRBD1. J lost 4 bases, V lost 0 bases, and 3 bases had no gene match. CDR3 length equals 14 residues. Per the germline V gene, CDR1 is SGHRS and CDR2 is YFSETQ. This CDR3 is CASSLEDRPYGYTF. CDR3 nucleotides: TGCGCCAGCAGCTTGGAGGACAGGCCCTATGGCTACACCTTC.

This clonotype has at least ten counts. This chain joins TRBV5-1 and TRBJ2-2; 7 bases map to TRBD1. CDR3 length: 15 amino acids. J lost 5 bases, V lost 0 bases, and 4 bases had no gene match. CDR1 SGHRS and CDR2 YFSETQ come from the germline V gene. In DNA form, the CDR3 reads TGCGCCAGCAGCTTGGCGGACAGGCGGACCGGGGAGCTGTTTTTT. Protein sequence: CASSLADRRTGELFF.

This clonotype was seen more than once but under ten times. The chain couples TRBV5-6 to TRBJ2-3, with D perhaps matching TRBD2 (5 bases). The germline V gene has CDR1 SGHDT and CDR2 YYEEEE. The CDR3 runs to 14 residues. Trimming cost V 1 base and J 4 bases, with 10 bases left between them. CDR3 sequence reads: CASSLYWGADTQYF. CDR3 sequence (DNA): TGTGCCAGCAGCTTGTATTGGGGAGCAGATACGCAGTATTTT.

Ten or more counts support this clonotype. The rearrangement links TRBV5-1 to TRBJ2-3; D is unresolved. V was trimmed by 4 bases and J by 0 bases, leaving 9 bases between them. The germline CDR1 and CDR2 sequences are SGHRS and YFSETQ. The CDR3 length is 14 residues. The CDR3, as DNA: TGCGCCAGCAGCCTCACTGCTAGCACAGATACGCAGTATTTT. Protein: CASSLTASTDTQYF.

In this sample, this clonotype turned up many times. The genes are TRBV5-5 and TRBJ2-1; 9 bases align to TRBD2. CDR1 SGHKS and CDR2 YYEKEE come from the germline V gene (reference sequence). Trimming removed 4 bases from V and 4 bases from J; junction bases left unmatched: 6. This CDR3 is 15 amino acids long. The CDR3 DNA sequence: TGTGCCAGCAGCAAGGCTAGCGGGATATACAATGAGCAGTTCTTC. Amino acid sequence: CASSKASGIYNEQFF.

At least ten counts were recorded for this clonotype. This chain connects TRBV3-1 to TRBJ2-7, with TRBD1 identical over 9 bases. Germline V CDR1 and CDR2: LGHDT, YNNKEL (reference sequence). CDR3 length: 15 residues. The V gene end was trimmed by 1 base and the J gene end by 3 bases; junction bases not matched to a gene: 4. The CDR3 loop reads CASSQGTGEIYEQYF. The DNA of the CDR3 is TGTGCCAGCAGCCAAGGGACAGGGGAGATCTACGAGCAGTACTTC.

This clonotype was counted at least ten times. This chain joins TRBV5-1 and TRBJ2-6, with TRBD1 matching over 10 bases. This CDR3 comprises 17 residues. Unmatched junction bases numbered 6, after V lost 5 bases and J lost 1 base. Germline V gene lookup returns CDR1 SGHRS and CDR2 YFSETQ. This CDR3 is CASRKGQGLSGANVLTF. CDR3 coding DNA: TGCGCCAGCAGAAAGGGACAGGGGCTTTCTGGGGCCAACGTCCTGACTTTC.

The table lists this clonotype with many counts. This sequence joins TRBV28 and TRBJ2-7, with D tentatively TRBD2 (5 bases). The CDR3 spans 14 residues. Germline V gives CDR1 MDHEN, CDR2 SYDVKM. V lost 7 bases, J lost 3 bases, and 16 bases lay in between. CDR3 nucleotides: TGTGCCAGCACCTCGGGGAGCATTTACTACGAGCAGTACTTC. Residues: CASTSGSIYYEQYF.

In DNA, the CDR3 is TGTGCCAGCAGCTTAACCGTACTAGGGGGCCCTAAGGCTTTCTTT. Translated: CASSLTVLGGPKAFF. V is TRBV12-3 or TRBV12-4 and J is TRBJ1-1; 7 bases align to TRBD1. The CDR3 covers 15 residues. J was trimmed by 11 bases and V by 6 bases; bases with no gene match: 18.

The CDR3 DNA follows: TGCGCCAGCAGCTTATCCCCAGGGGAGAAAGCTTTCTTT. Encoded protein: CASSLSPGEKAFF. V gene TRBV5-1 combines with J gene TRBJ1-1, with D possibly being TRBD1 (6 bases). The V end was cut by 2 bases, the J end by 9 bases, with 14 bases between. Germline CDR1 SGHRS, CDR2 YFSETQ. The CDR3 is 13 residues long.